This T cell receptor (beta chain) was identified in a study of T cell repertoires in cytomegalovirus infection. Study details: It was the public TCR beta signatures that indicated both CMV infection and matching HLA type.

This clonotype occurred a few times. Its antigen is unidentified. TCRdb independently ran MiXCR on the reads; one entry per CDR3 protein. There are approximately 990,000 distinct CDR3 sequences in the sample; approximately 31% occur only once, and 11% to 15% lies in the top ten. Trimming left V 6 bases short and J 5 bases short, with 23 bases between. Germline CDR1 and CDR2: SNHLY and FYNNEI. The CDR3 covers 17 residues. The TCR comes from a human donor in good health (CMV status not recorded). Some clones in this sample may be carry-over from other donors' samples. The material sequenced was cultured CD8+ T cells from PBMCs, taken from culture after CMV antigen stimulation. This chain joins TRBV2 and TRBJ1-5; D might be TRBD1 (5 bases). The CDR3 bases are TGTGCCAGCAGCCTAGGGAGAACTCTTCGAGGGGATCAGCCCCAGCATTTT. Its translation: CASSLGRTLRGDQPQHF.